This is a list of T cell receptor beta chains from one sample in a study of T cell repertoires in cytomegalovirus infection. Their specific antigens are unknown. TCRdb re-called the reads through MiXCR, storing one row per CDR3 protein. Among approximately 590,000 distinct CDR3 sequences listed, roughly 43% were seen once. The sample here was cultured PBMCs, taken from culture after CMV antigen stimulation. These receptors originate from a human donor in good health (CMV status not recorded). Some clones in this sample may be carry-over from other donors' samples. CDR3s include the opening cysteine and the closing phenylalanine or tryptophan. D genes are given only for firm matches. A clone size is listed for some rows: how often the clone was seen (once, few, many), or a class if it is expanded.

>14|TRBV7-3|.|TRBJ2-1|.
CASSLFGGPDEQFF
TGTGCCAGCAGCTTGTTCGGGGGCCCCGATGAGCAGTTCTTC
>15|TRBV6-2/TRBV6-3|few|TRBJ2-5|TRBD1
CASSPTGGDLETQYF
TGTGCCAGCAGTCCGACAGGGGGCGATTTAGAGACCCAGTACTTC
>14|TRBV10-3|.|TRBJ1-1|.
CAISVTGGTTEAFF
TGTGCCATCAGTGTAACAGGTGGTACCACTGAAGCTTTCTTT
>14|TRBV7-6|few|TRBJ1-4|.
CASSLGGGNEKLFF
TGTGCCAGCAGCTTGGGGGGCGGAAATGAAAAACTGTTTTTT
>12|TRBV7-9|few|TRBJ2-1|.
CASSLTGHEQFF
TGTGCCAGCAGCTTAACGGGCCATGAGCAGTTCTTC
>13|TRBV7-2|.|TRBJ1-4|.
CASSLSTDEKLFF
TGTGCCAGCAGCTTATCGACAGATGAAAAACTGTTTTTT
>16|TRBV7-2|few|TRBJ2-3|.
CASSPTSVGVGDTQYF
TGTGCCAGCAGCCCTACTAGTGTGGGGGTTGGAGATACGCAGTATTTT
>11|TRBV19|.|TRBJ1-5|.
CASILTQPQHF
TGTGCCAGTATTCTGACTCAGCCCCAGCATTTT
>16|TRBV20-1|.|TRBJ2-7|TRBD2
CSARWGTSARVGEQYF
TGCAGTGCTCGATGGGGGACTAGCGCCCGGGTGGGAGAGCAGTACTTC
>15|TRBV13|.|TRBJ2-1|.
CASSPTRRGQDEQFF
TGTGCCAGCAGCCCCACGAGGAGGGGGCAGGATGAGCAGTTCTTC
>15|TRBV11-2|.|TRBJ2-7|TRBD1
CASSSIRGQGFEQYF
TGTGCCAGCAGCTCGATCCGGGGACAGGGATTCGAGCAGTACTTC
>14|TRBV20-1|.|TRBJ2-5|.
CSARDFGLQETQYF
TGCAGTGCTAGAGATTTTGGACTCCAAGAGACCCAGTACTTC